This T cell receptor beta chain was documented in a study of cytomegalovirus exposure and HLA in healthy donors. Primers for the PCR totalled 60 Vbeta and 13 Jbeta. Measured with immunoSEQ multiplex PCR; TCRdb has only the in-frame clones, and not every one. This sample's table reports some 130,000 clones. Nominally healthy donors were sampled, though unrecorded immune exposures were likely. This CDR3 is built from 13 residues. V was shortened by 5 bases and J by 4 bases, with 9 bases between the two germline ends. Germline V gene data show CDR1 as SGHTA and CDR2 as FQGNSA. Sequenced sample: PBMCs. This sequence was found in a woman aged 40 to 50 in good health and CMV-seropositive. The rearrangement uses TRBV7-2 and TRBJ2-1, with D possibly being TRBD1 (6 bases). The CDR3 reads CASSLDSYNEQFF. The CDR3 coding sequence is TGTGCCAGCAGCCTGGACAGTTACAATGAGCAGTTCTTC.